This TCR beta chain was sequenced during a study of cytomegalovirus exposure and HLA in healthy donors. PCR involved 60 Vbeta and 13 Jbeta primers. TCRdb's copy holds only in-frame clones and misses some; the assay was immunoSEQ multiplex PCR. Here the sample spans 150,000 to 200,000 clones, around 81% being singletons. This CDR3 region has 13 residues. Germline V gives CDR1 SGHTA, CDR2 FQGNSA. V was shortened by 6 bases and J by 5 bases, with 13 bases between the two germline ends. The J gene is TRBJ2-5, the V gene TRBV7-2, with a possible D match to TRBD1 (6 bases). The origin of this receptor is a man between 18 and 29 years old in good health and CMV-seronegative. The source material was PBMCs. Here the CDR3 reads CASRFKGEETQYF. CDR3 sequence (DNA): TGTGCCAGCAGGTTCAAGGGGGAGGAGACCCAGTACTTC. The entire variable domain, with the rest obtained from reference TRBV7-2 and TRBJ2-5, is as follows: GAGVSQSPSNKVTEKGKDVELRCDPISGHTALYWYRQSLGQGLEFLIYFQGNSAPDKSGLPSDRFSAERTGGSVSTLTIQRTQQEDSAVYLCASRFKGEETQYFGPGTRLLVL.